This record looks at one T cell receptor beta chain sequence and its context. Antigen unknown. The sample comes from a study of cytomegalovirus exposure and HLA in healthy donors. Findings and caveats of the study: CMV serostatus stood as the only immune exposure information on hand.

The PCR ran on 60 Vbeta and 13 Jbeta primers. Sequencing was performed with immunoSEQ multiplex PCR; in TCRdb, only in-frame clones are kept and a portion is missing. The sample includes 40,000 to 55,000 clones, around 70% seen only once; the top ten take around 3.5%. The germline V gene has CDR1 MNHEY and CDR2 SVGAGI. The CDR3 consists of 14 residues. Trimming pared 0 bases from V and 8 bases from J, leaving 13 bases between. This chain uses TRBV6-5 with TRBJ1-2; a weak D match, TRBD1 (5 bases). Sequenced material: PBMCs. The TCR was taken from a woman in her 30s in good health and CMV-seronegative. The CDR3 spells CASSYSMWGLGYTF. CDR3 nucleotide sequence: TGTGCCAGCAGTTACTCGATGTGGGGACTCGGCTACACCTTC.